These 23 T cell receptor beta chains were all obtained from the same sample, sequenced in a study of human T cells and chemical hapten exposure. Time point meaning: healthy volunteer bleed at 2 weeks. Unfractionated whole blood yielded the extracted total RNA. A single record per CDR3 protein comes from TCRdb applying MiXCR to the RACE reads. The table lists about 130,000 distinct CDR3 sequences, 9% to 10% of them singletons. Sequenced sample: whole blood. The receptor set was obtained from a male donor in good health. Some clones in this sample may be carry-over from other donors' samples.

Many counts were recorded for this clonotype. DNA for the CDR3: TGTGCCAGCAGTAACCAGGGGGCCGGGAATTCACCCCTCCACTTT. This translates into CASSNQGAGNSPLHF. The rearrangement links TRBV25-1 to TRBJ1-6; 8 nucleotides line up with TRBD1. Germline values: CDR1 MGHDK, CDR2 SYGVNS. The CDR3 has 15 amino acids. The V and J ends lost 5 bases and 7 bases, in that order; junction bases with no gene match: 7.

This clonotype was seen ten or more times. The chain has TRBV5-1 and TRBJ2-7; D may be TRBD1 (5 bases). V lost 0 bases and J lost 2, with 12 bases in between. This CDR3 region has 15 residues. The germline V gene encodes CDR1 SGHRS and CDR2 YFSETQ. Here the CDR3 reads CASSLVPDTPYEQYF. In DNA, the CDR3 is TGCGCCAGCAGCTTGGTCCCGGACACGCCCTACGAGCAGTACTTC.

This rearrangement joins TRBV6-2 or TRBV6-3 to TRBJ1-1, with a weak D call TRBD1 (5 bases). Germline values: CDR1 MNHEY, CDR2 SVGEGT. The CDR3 loop spans 16 amino acids. Trimming shortened V by 4 bases and J by 3 bases, and 18 bases separated the two germline ends. This CDR3 reads CASSFPTVGGDTEAFF. The CDR3, as DNA: TGTGCCAGCAGTTTCCCGACGGTTGGGGGTGACACTGAAGCTTTCTTT.

The V and J genes are TRBV7-6 and TRBJ1-1, with a possible D match to TRBD1 (5 bases). Germline CDR1 SGHVS, CDR2 FNYEAQ. The CDR3 extends over 14 amino acids. Trimming left V 4 bases short and J 5 bases short, with 14 bases between. For the CDR3, the DNA is TGTGCCAGCAGCTCCGCAGGGAGGAGGACTGAAGCTTTCTTT. Amino acid sequence: CASSSAGRRTEAFF.

This clonotype was counted at least ten times. The rearrangement uses TRBV19 and TRBJ1-3, with unresolved D. Trimming took 10 bases from V and 4 from J, leaving 8 bases between them. Germline CDR1 LNHDA, CDR2 SQIVND (reference sequence). CDR3 size: 11 residues. The CDR3 bases are TGTGCCACCGACGGGGGAAACACCATATATTTT. This codes for CATDGGNTIYF. The full variable domain, in which reference TRBV19 and TRBJ1-3 provide the parts outside the CDR3, is DGGITQSPKYLFRKEGQNVTLSCEQNLNHDAMYWYRQDPGQGLRLIYYSQIVNDFQKGDIAEGYSVSREKKESFPLTVTSAQKNPTAFYLCATDGGNTIYFGEGSWLTVV.

In this sample, this clonotype turned up a few times. This rearrangement joins TRBV4-1 to TRBJ2-7; either TRBD1 or TRBD2 may supply D (5 bases each). This CDR3 is built from 17 residues. The germline V gene encodes CDR1 MGHRA and CDR2 YSYEKL. V was shortened by 0 bases and J by 4 bases, with 19 bases between the two germline ends. The CDR3 reads CASSQDLERGAIYEQYF. DNA of the CDR3: TGCGCCAGCAGCCAAGATTTAGAGAGAGGGGCTATATACGAGCAGTACTTC.

This clonotype was seen only a few times. The CDR3 DNA sequence: TGTGCTAGTGGTTTGTCACTAGCGGATACCTACGAGCAGTACTTC. Protein sequence: CASGLSLADTYEQYF. The chain has TRBV12-5 and TRBJ2-7; 8 nucleotides line up with TRBD2. The CDR3 runs to 15 residues. Germline CDR1 and CDR2: LGHNT and FRNRAP. V shed 2 bases, J shed 2 bases, and the junction held 5 bases outside the gene matches. The full variable domain, in which reference TRBV12-5 and TRBJ2-7 provide the parts outside the CDR3, is DARVTQTPRHKVTEMGQEVTMRCQPILGHNTVFWYRQTMMQGLELLAYFRNRAPLDDSGMPKDRFSAEMPDATLATLKIQPSEPRDSAVYFCASGLSLADTYEQYFGPGTRLTVT.

This clonotype appeared a few times. V and J are TRBV2 and TRBJ2-3; D may be TRBD2 (6 bases). V was trimmed by 7 bases and J by 3 bases, leaving 14 bases between them. Germline-derived CDR1 and CDR2 are SNHLY and FYNNEI. CDR3 length equals 14 residues. Written as DNA, the CDR3 is TGTGCCAGCACCGTCGGGACTTCGACAGATACGCAGTATTTT. This translates into CASTVGTSTDTQYF.

This clonotype has ten or more counts. V gene TRBV27 combines with J gene TRBJ2-2; 7 bases agree with TRBD2. The junction had 1 base not matched to a gene; V was cut back by 0 bases and J by 0 bases. Germline V gives CDR1 MNHEY, CDR2 SMNVEV (reference sequence). The CDR3 consists of 16 residues. The CDR3 loop is CASSLSGGSNTGELFF. CDR3 in DNA: TGTGCCAGCAGTTTATCGGGGGGGTCGAACACCGGGGAGCTGTTTTTT.

This chain joins TRBV10-3 and TRBJ1-6, with D unresolved. CDR3 size: 13 residues. V was clipped by 0 bases and J by 8 bases, with 5 bases between them. Germline CDR1 ENHRY, CDR2 SYGVKD. CDR3 loop: CAISESKDSPLHF. The CDR3 nucleotides are TGTGCCATCAGTGAGTCAAAAGATTCACCCCTCCACTTT.

This clonotype was seen only a few times. The chain is built from TRBV5-4 and TRBJ2-3, with a tentative D call TRBD1 (6 bases). The germline V and J ends were trimmed by 7 bases and 6 bases, with 18 bases remaining between them. Germline CDR1 reads SGHNT; CDR2 reads YYREEE (reference sequence). CDR3 length: 14 amino acids. CDR3 in amino acids: CASAWAQGSDTQYF. CDR3 bases: TGTGCCAGCGCCTGGGCTCAGGGGTCGGATACGCAGTATTTT.

The chain employs TRBV25-1 and TRBJ2-7, with TRBD2 matching 9 bases. V was clipped by 7 bases and J by 5 bases; unmatched bases: 15. Germline assignment: CDR1 MGHDK and CDR2 SYGVNS. This CDR3 is built from 16 residues. CDR3 DNA sequence: TGTGCCAGCACCAACAAAGCGGGGGGCGCTTACGACGAGCAGTACTTC. It yields the protein CASTNKAGGAYDEQYF.

This clonotype has more than one count but fewer than ten. The chain links TRBV6-5 to TRBJ2-7, with TRBD1 matching 8 bases. This CDR3 is built from 12 residues. In germline, CDR1 is MNHEY, CDR2 SVGAGI. V gave up 8 bases and J gave up 6 bases; unmatched junction bases: 6. CDR3 loop: CASRGRGLEQYF. For the CDR3, the DNA is TGTGCCAGCCGGGGCAGGGGGCTCGAGCAGTACTTC.

This chain joins TRBV25-1 and TRBJ1-2; 7 bases fit TRBD1. CDR1 MGHDK and CDR2 SYGVNS come from the germline V gene. The CDR3 consists of 12 residues. The V gene end was trimmed by 6 bases and the J gene end by 5 bases; junction bases not matched to a gene: 3. CDR3 region: CASRGTEYGYTF. The CDR3 nucleotides read TGTGCCAGCAGAGGGACAGAATATGGCTACACCTTC.

This clonotype was counted ten times or more. One end of the junction does not line up with germline, which may come from a read error. This rearrangement joins TRBV6-2 or TRBV6-3 to TRBJ2-1; 14 nucleotides line up with TRBD2. Per the germline V gene, CDR1 is MNHEY and CDR2 is SVGEGT. The CDR3 has 14 residues. CDR3 in amino acids: CASKMGLAGALTAF. The CDR3 nucleotides read TGTGCCAGCAAGATGGGACTAGCGGGGGCCCTAACCGCCTTC.

For this clonotype: An end of the junction does not agree with germline; a read error may underlie this. The V call is TRBV6-6, the J call TRBJ1-5, with 8 bases lining up with TRBD1. Per germline, CDR1 MNHNY and CDR2 SVGAGI (reference sequence). The CDR3 is made up of 17 amino acids. The CDR3 DNA sequence: TGTGCCAGCAGTTACGGACAGGGCGCCCTTAGCAATCAGCCCCGGCATTTT. Translating it yields CASSYGQGALSNQPRHF.

This clonotype was counted only a few times. DNA for the CDR3: TGTGCCAGCAGTTACGGGGGGGCAAACGAGCAGTACTTC. Translating gives CASSYGGANEQYF. V usage is TRBV6-5 and J usage is TRBJ2-7, with D maybe TRBD2 (7 bases). The CDR3 loop spans 13 amino acids. The germline V gene encodes CDR1 MNHEY and CDR2 SVGAGI. The V end lost 2 bases, the J end lost 5 bases, and 10 bases lay between the germline ends.

This clonotype was detected ten times or more. The CDR3 loop reads CASSQVWRGGLRAKNIQYF. The CDR3 DNA reads as TGTGCCAGCAGCCAAGTTTGGCGGGGGGGCCTAAGGGCCAAAAACATTCAGTACTTC. The rearrangement uses TRBV3-1 and TRBJ2-4; TRBD2 matches at 9 bases. J lost 1 base, V lost 1 base, and 11 bases had no gene match. Germline V gene lookup returns CDR1 LGHDT and CDR2 YNNKEL (reference sequence). This CDR3 has 19 residues.

This clonotype was detected a few times. J is TRBJ1-6 and V is TRBV5-6; the D is unclear. Germline CDR1 reads SGHDT; CDR2 reads YYEEEE. The CDR3 covers 14 residues. The germline V and J ends were trimmed by 0 bases and 5 bases, with 6 bases remaining between them. CDR3 in DNA: TGTGCCAGCAGCTTGGCGAACGATAATTCACCCCTCCACTTT. Protein sequence: CASSLANDNSPLHF.

DNA for the CDR3: TGCGCCAGCAGTGTGCCGAAAGCGGGGTTTTATGGGAATGGCTACACCTTC. It encodes CASSVPKAGFYGNGYTF. V usage is TRBV23-1 and J usage is TRBJ1-2; the D is unclear. TRBV23-1 is an ORF, with its function uncertain. Trimming pared 5 bases from V and 6 bases from J, leaving 25 bases between. The CDR3 consists of 17 residues.

In its sample, this clonotype was seen a few times. The chain links TRBV11-2 to TRBJ2-2; D remains unclear. Trimming shortened V by 1 base and J by 1 base, and 7 bases separated the two germline ends. The germline gives CDR1 SGHAT, CDR2 FQNNGV. This CDR3 spans 15 amino acids. This CDR3 is CASSLGVLNTGELFF. In DNA, the CDR3 is TGTGCCAGCAGCTTAGGGGTCTTGAACACCGGGGAGCTGTTTTTT.

The chain links TRBV12-3 or TRBV12-4 to TRBJ1-5, with D possibly TRBD1 on 6 matching bases. There are 15 residues in the CDR3. The V gene lost 5 bases and the J gene lost 6 bases, with 17 bases spanning the gap. The CDR3 protein is CASSPTGETGQPQHF. In DNA, the CDR3 is TGTGCCAGCAGTCCGACAGGCGAAACGGGTCAGCCCCAGCATTTT.

The V call is TRBV6-2 or TRBV6-3, the J call TRBJ1-2, with 7 bases matching TRBD1. Germline trimming cut 0 bases from V and 3 bases from J; bases unmatched to any gene: 7. The CDR3 loop spans 16 amino acids. Germline V CDR1 and CDR2: MNHEY, SVGEGT. The CDR3 region is CASSYSDREGDYGYTF. As DNA, the CDR3 is TGTGCCAGCAGTTACTCCGACAGGGAAGGAGACTATGGCTACACCTTC.